The TCR beta chain under discussion was sequenced for a study of cytomegalovirus exposure and HLA in healthy donors (dated by TCRdb to between 2016 and 2019). Background on the whole study: In an earlier analysis of some 550 of the donors, approximately 300 Gb of sequence data and some 120 million unique TCR beta sequences from 150 million to 200 million T cells were reported. The study aimed to test whether cataloging public T cell receptors could reveal signatures of past pathogen exposure. Alongside the repertoire data, information on donor age, sex, ethnicity and CMV serostatus was compiled. About 300 gigabases of sequencing data and 70 million to 100 million unique TCR sequences made up an early release that covered 500 to 700 HLA-typed donors. High-throughput TCR immunosequencing, statistical association of individual TCRs with disease status, and machine learning were combined to predict cytomegalovirus infection status. Of the 398 genotyped donors, approximately 80% fell in the genetic ancestry cluster associated with self-reported Caucasian donors. Because of strong linkage in the cohort, four or five DR-DQ haplotypes were treated as single units for association and clustering. To decide whether each TCR beta V gene segment behaved as functional or pseudogenic, an earlier analysis of some 600 of the donors relied on high-throughput TCR beta sequencing. All discovery cohort repertoires had been generated on a single sequencing platform. HLA typing covered class I and class II loci at four-digit resolution. Typing coverage differed by locus: A, B, C, DRB1 and DQB1 were typed in about 620-630 donors, DQA1 in 522, DPA1 in over 600, and DPB1 in 450 to 490. A separate validation cohort of roughly 130 different subjects was used in addition to the roughly 670-subject first cohort. To study patterns of TCR occurrence, a later analysis re-analyzed previously published TCR beta repertoires from 666 donors and added high-resolution HLA genotyping. Rather than using new phenotypic data, the later analysis identified candidate immune exposures from TCR beta sequences and from how often those sequences occurred across donors. Across approximately 400 genotyped donors of the cohort, an average of about 240,000 unique TCR beta nucleotide sequences per donor were sequenced, and 15% to 20% of those sequences were non-productive. Genome-wide SNP genotypes for about 55% of the roughly 670 donors were used in a later genetic analysis, which treated that subset as a discovery cohort. The study profiled the T cell repertoires of under 850 subjects by immunosequencing and related them to cytomegalovirus serostatus. Summary of the overall study and its limitations: Several of the top co-occurrence clusters appeared to be linked to parvovirus B19, influenza, CMV and Epstein-Barr virus, according to a later analysis. The classifier was reported to diagnose cytomegalovirus status with high specificity and sensitivity in both the original and validation cohorts. A few of the identified cytomegalovirus-associated TCR beta chains were confirmed in vitro to be specific for cytomegalovirus antigens. In this cohort, only TCR beta chains were sequenced, and detectable features were limited by the absence of alpha or paired-chain data. In a later analysis, TCR association rates were found to vary across HLA loci, with the most associated TCRs seen for DRB1 alleles and the fewest for HLA-C alleles. Roughly uniform sequencing depth across donors was assumed in presence/absence analyses, although this assumption may not hold. Broadly in line with IMGT annotations, most TCR beta V segments showed up in productive rearrangements about 87% or about 30% of the time in an earlier analysis of approximately 640 of the donors. Most TCR sequences were observed very rarely across donors, whereas some public TCRs were present in many individuals. The earlier analysis of approximately 560 of the donors excluded approximately 17 rarely observed V segments, including chromosome 9 orphons, because counts were too low. Because the 87-base-pair reads could not distinguish some IMGT-functional V segments, including TRBV6-2 and TRBV6-3, those segments were excluded. In a later analysis, HLA-associated TCR beta chains were found to be more clonally expanded and to have lower generation probabilities than equally common non-associated chains. A further reported finding was that TCR beta sequences accurately predicted the HLA-A and HLA-B alleles for most subjects in the first cohort. A cluster of highly shared sequence variants was judged likely to represent a technical artifact of the sequencing pipeline. In a later genetic analysis, a missense DCLRE1C variant was associated with V-gene and J-gene trimming of TCR beta chains, and the association was replicated in an independent cohort. The study gave a list of 150 to 200 TCR beta chains associated with cytomegalovirus. Assigning TCR associations to individual alleles was difficult when HLA alleles, especially DR and DQ, strongly co-occurred. Because some donors lacked HLA typing at each locus, the association tests relied only on the typed subset. A later analysis associated roughly 17,000 TCR beta sequences with specific HLA alleles at a false discovery rate of 0.05. A later analysis found that most CMV-associated TCR beta chains appeared HLA-restricted, with HLA associations seemingly driven largely by CMV exposure. Linkage disequilibrium might explain the correlated functional status among segregating V segments, but an unknown experimental factor could not be ruled out. A later genetic analysis reported fewer N-insertions in productive TCRs among donors in an Asian-associated ancestry cluster than the approximately 700-donor mean. CMV serostatus was the only immune exposure information available for the cohort. The authors suggested that the approach could potentially be generalized to other disease states and immunological phenotypes.

Concerning this clone itself: No cognate antigen has been identified for it. No much larger clonotype is one base removed from it; base qualities were not supplied.

The cohort was made up of 500 to 800 healthy bone marrow donors. Cohort members were all nominally healthy when sampled, although unrecorded immune exposures were likely present. The donor was CMV seronegative and belonged to the group of around 400 seronegative cohort members. A peripheral blood sample was provided by each donor, and peripheral blood mononuclear cells were used for TCR beta sequencing. Genomic DNA was extracted from the blood cell samples with the Qiagen DNeasy Blood Extraction Kit. Reading the germline V gene gives CDR1 SNHLY and CDR2 FYNNEI. From V the trimming removes 3 bases and from J it removes 6 bases, while the gene matches leave 7 bases of the junction unaccounted for. The CDR3 numbers 15 residues from cysteine through phenylalanine. Of the read, only the CDR3 DNA is kept; its 45 bases are in frame from base 1. The library was obtained by the immunoSEQ multiplex PCR assay. The multiplex PCR relied on a mix of 60 forward primers for TCR Vbeta segments and 13 reverse primers for TCR Jbeta segments. A multiplex PCR assay on genomic DNA amplified the CDR3 region of rearranged TCR beta genes. On the Illumina HiSeq System, the amplified TCR beta libraries were sequenced as 87-base-pair reads. In the source study's methods: In a later analysis, 77 million or so unique TCR beta chains were counted across the approximately 620 repertoires, and roughly 9.9 million of these chains were shared by at least two donors. Raw reads were error-corrected and collapsed into unique sequences with a nearest-neighbor algorithm that merged closely related sequences to remove PCR and sequencing errors. To assign V, D and J gene segments, CDR3 sequences were aligned to IMGT reference sequences. For a sequence to be retained, a match of at least six nucleotides was required to both a V gene segment and a J gene segment. Rearrangements were called productive when the CDR3 lacked stop codons and stayed in frame with V and J; all others were non-productive. Following IMGT convention, CDR3 was defined as the stretch from the second conserved V-encoded cysteine to the conserved J-encoded phenylalanine. In an earlier analysis of just under 600 of the donors, sequences lacking an unambiguous match to a single V gene segment were excluded. An earlier analysis of 500 to 700 of the donors classified V segments as functional when productive rearrangements were above 56.7% and as segregating when the standard deviation between donors was above 5%. A statistical classification framework was developed to diagnose cytomegalovirus status using the catalog of TCR beta chain sequences. V and J gene assignment, in a later analysis, came from comparing TCR nucleotide sequences with IMGT/GENE-DB human TR gene sequences. Using the TCRdist pipeline, a later analysis assigned CDR3 sequences along with most-parsimonious VDJ recombination scenarios. In a later analysis, each TCR beta chain was defined by its CDR3 amino acid sequence together with its V-gene family, and reads lacking a unique V-gene family were excluded. A later analysis removed 592 highly shared, low-generation-probability nucleotide sequences to deal with suspected cross-contamination and a sequencing artifact. A later analysis calculated a clonal expansion index for each public chain from normalized within-repertoire ranks of inferred template counts. In a later analysis, generation probabilities were computed with a VDJ recombination model fitted to out-of-frame rearrangements, and the resulting probabilities were checked against IGoR. In a later analysis, TCR-TCR, TCR-HLA and TCR-CMV co-occurrence was scored with hypergeometric tests, and a repertoire-size bias correction was applied to TCR pairs. In a later analysis, false discovery rates were estimated by permuting HLA or CMV assignments 20 times. In a later analysis, co-occurring TCRs were grouped using DBSCAN, and TCRdist sequence similarity was added for clustering within HLA-allele-positive subsets. Repertoires with fewer than 30,000 or more than 120,000 public chains were left out of co-occurrence clustering, as were about five repertoires with anomalous nucleotide sharing. Sourced from immuneACCESS, this table was stored by TCRdb with only in-frame sequences that have V and J called. A share of the clones is absent; for the studies checked, an unresolved V gene accounts for under half, and the remainder has no known explanation. The DNA gave D and trimming, while V, J and clone size come from that table. Recorded for this sample are some 99,000 clones; 65% to 90% of them occurred a single time. Roughly 2.3% of the sample lies in the top ten.

This chain joins TRBV2 to TRBJ1-5, with TRBD1 matching 8 junction bases. The sample consisted of PBMCs. The clonotype comes from a woman younger than 45 in good health and CMV-seronegative. CDR3 loop: CASSEHRQGTQPQHF. DNA sequence: TGTGCCAGCAGTGAGCACCGACAGGGGACTCAGCCCCAGCATTTT.